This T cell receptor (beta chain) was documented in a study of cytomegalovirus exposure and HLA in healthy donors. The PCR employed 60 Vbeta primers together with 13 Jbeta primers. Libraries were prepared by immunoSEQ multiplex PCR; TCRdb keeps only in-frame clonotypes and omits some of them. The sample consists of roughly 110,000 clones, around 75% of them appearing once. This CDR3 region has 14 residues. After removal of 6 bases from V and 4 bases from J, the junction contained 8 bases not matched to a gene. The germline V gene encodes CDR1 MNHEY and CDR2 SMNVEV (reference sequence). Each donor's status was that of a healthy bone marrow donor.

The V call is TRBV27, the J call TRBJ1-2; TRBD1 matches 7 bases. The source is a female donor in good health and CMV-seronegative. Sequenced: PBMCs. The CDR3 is CASRRQGTGYGYTF. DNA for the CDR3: TGTGCCAGCAGGAGACAGGGTACCGGCTATGGCTACACCTTC.